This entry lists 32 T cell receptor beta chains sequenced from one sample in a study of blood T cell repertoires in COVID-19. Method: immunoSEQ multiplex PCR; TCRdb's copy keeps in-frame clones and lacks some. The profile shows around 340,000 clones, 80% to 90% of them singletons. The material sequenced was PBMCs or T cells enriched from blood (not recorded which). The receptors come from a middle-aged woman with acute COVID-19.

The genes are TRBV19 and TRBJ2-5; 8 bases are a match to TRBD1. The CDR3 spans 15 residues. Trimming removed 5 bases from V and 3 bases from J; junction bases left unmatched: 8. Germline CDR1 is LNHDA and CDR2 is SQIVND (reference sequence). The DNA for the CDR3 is TGTGCCAGTAGTGACAGGGGTTCAGGGGAAGAGACCCAGTACTTC. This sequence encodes CASSDRGSGEETQYF.

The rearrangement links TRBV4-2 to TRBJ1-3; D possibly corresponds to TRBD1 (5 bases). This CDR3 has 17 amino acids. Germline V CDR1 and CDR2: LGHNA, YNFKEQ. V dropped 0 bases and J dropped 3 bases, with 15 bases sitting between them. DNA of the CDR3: TGTGCCAGCAGCCAAGAGAGTCTACAGGTCCTTGGAAACACCATATATTTT. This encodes CASSQESLQVLGNTIYF.

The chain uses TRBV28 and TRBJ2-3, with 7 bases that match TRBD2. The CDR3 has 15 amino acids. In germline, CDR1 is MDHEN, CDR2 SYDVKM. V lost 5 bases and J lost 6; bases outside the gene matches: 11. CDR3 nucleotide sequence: TGTGCCAGCAGTCCCAGCGGGACCCCGGATGATACGCAGTATTTT. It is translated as CASSPSGTPDDTQYF.

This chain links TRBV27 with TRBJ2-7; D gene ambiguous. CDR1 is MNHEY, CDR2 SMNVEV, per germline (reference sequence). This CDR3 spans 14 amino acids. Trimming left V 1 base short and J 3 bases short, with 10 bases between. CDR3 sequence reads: CASSLYPNYYEQYF. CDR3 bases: TGTGCCAGCAGTTTATATCCTAACTACTACGAGCAGTACTTC.

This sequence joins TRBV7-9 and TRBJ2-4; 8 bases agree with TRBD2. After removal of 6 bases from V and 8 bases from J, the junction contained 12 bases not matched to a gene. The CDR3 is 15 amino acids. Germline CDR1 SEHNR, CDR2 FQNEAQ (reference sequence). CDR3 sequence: CASSSGGTRKHIQYF. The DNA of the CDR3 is TGTGCCAGCAGTTCGGGCGGGACTAGGAAGCACATTCAGTACTTC. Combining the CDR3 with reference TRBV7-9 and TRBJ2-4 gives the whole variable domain DTGVSQNPRHKITKRGQNVTFRCDPISEHNRLYWYRQTLGQGPEFLTYFQNEAQLEKSRLLSDRFSAERPKGSFSTLEIQRTEQGDSAMYLCASSSGGTRKHIQYFGAGTRLSVL.

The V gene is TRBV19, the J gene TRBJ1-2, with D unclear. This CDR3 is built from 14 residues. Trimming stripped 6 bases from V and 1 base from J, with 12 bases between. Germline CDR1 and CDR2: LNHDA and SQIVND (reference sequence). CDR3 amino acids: CASRTESGNYGYTF. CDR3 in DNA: TGTGCCAGTAGAACTGAAAGTGGTAACTATGGCTACACCTTC.

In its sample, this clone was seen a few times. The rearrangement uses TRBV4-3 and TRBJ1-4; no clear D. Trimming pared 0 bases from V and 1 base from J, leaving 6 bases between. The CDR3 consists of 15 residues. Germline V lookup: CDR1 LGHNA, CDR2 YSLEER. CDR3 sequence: CASSQERRTNEKLFF. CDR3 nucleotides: TGCGCCAGCAGCCAAGAGAGAAGAACTAATGAAAAACTGTTTTTT.

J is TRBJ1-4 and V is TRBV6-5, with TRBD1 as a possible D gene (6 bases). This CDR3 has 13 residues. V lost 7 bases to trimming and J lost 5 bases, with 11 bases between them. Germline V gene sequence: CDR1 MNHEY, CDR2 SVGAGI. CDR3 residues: CASTRTVNEKLFF. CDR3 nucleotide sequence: TGTGCCAGCACCCGGACAGTAAATGAAAAACTGTTTTTT.

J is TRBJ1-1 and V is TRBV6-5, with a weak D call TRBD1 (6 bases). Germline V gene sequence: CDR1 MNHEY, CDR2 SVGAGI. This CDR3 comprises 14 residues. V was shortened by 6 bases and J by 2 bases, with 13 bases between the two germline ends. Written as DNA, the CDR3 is TGTGCCAGCAGCCCCGGGACATATAACACTGAAGCTTTCTTT. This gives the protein CASSPGTYNTEAFF.

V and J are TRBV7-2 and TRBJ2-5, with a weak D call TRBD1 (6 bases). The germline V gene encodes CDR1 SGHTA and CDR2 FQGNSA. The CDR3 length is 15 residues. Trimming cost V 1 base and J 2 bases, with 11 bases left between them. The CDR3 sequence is CASSLGRGRQETQYF. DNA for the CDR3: TGTGCCAGCAGCTTAGGCAGGGGCCGACAAGAGACCCAGTACTTC. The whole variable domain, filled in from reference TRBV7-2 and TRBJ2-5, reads GAGVSQSPSNKVTEKGKDVELRCDPISGHTALYWYRQSLGQGLEFLIYFQGNSAPDKSGLPSDRFSAERTGGSVSTLTIQRTQQEDSAVYLCASSLGRGRQETQYFGPGTRLLVL.

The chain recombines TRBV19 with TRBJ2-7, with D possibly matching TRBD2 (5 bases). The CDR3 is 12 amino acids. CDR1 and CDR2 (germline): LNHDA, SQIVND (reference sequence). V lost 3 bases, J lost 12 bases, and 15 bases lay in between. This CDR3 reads CASSMNTRIMYF. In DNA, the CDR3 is TGTGCCAGTAGTATGAACACTAGAATCATGTACTTC.

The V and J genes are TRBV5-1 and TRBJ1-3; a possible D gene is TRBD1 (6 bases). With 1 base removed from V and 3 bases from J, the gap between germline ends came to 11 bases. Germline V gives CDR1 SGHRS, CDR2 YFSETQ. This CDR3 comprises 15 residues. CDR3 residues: CASSLSGAYGNTIYF. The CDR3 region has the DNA TGCGCCAGCAGCTTGTCAGGGGCTTATGGAAACACCATATATTTT. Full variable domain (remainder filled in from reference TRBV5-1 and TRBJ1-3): KAGVTQTPRYLIKTRGQQVTLSCSPISGHRSVSWYQQTPGQGLQFLFEYFSETQRNKGNFPGRFSGRQFSNSRSEMNVSTLELGDSALYLCASSLSGAYGNTIYFGEGSWLTVV.

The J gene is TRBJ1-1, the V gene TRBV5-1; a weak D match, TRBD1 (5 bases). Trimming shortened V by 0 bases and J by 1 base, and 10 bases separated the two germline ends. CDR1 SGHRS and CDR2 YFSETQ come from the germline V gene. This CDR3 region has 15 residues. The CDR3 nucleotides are TGCGCCAGCAGCTTGGAGGCAGGGTCGAACACTGAAGCTTTCTTT. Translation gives CASSLEAGSNTEAFF.

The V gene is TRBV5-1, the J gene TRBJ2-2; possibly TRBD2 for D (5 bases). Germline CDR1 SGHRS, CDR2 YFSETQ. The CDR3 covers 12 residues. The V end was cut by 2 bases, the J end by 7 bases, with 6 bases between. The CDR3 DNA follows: TGCGCCAGCAGCTTCGGGGACGGGGAGCTGTTTTTT. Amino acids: CASSFGDGELFF.

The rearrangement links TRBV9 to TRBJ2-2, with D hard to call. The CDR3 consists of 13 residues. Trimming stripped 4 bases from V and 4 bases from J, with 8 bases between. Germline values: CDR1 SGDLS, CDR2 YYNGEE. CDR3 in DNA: TGTGCCAGCAGCCCCCGTTTCACCGGGGAGCTGTTTTTT. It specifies CASSPRFTGELFF.

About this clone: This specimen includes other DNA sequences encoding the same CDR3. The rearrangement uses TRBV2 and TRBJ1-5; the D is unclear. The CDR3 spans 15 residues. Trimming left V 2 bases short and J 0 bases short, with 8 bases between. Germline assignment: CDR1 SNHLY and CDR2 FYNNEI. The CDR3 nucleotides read TGTGCCAGCAGTGAATCGGGGTATAGCAATCAGCCCCAGCATTTT. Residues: CASSESGYSNQPQHF.

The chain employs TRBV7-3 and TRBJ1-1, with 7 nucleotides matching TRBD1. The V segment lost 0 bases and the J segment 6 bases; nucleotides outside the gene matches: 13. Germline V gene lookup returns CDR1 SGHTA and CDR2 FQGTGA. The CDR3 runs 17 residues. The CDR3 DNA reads TGTGCCAGCAGCTTAACAGGGGGCCTGGGAGAACATGCTGAAGCTTTCTTT. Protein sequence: CASSLTGGLGEHAEAFF.

CDR3 residues: CASSLVGRGLEKLFF. The CDR3 DNA sequence: TGTGCCAGCAGCTTAGTTGGGAGAGGCCTTGAAAAACTGTTTTTT. The chain uses TRBV7-9 and TRBJ1-4; D is unclear. Germline loops: CDR1 SEHNR, CDR2 FQNEAQ (reference sequence). This CDR3 comprises 15 residues. The V end was cut by 1 base, the J end by 7 bases, with 13 bases between.

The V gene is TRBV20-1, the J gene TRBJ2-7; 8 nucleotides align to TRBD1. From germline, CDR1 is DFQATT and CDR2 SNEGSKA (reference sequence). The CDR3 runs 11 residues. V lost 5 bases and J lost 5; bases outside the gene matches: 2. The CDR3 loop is CSAGQGNEQYF. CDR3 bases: TGCAGTGCTGGACAGGGTAACGAGCAGTACTTC.

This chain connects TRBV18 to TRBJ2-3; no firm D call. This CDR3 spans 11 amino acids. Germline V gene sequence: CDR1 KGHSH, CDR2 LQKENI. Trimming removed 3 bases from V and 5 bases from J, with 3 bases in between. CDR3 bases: TGTGCCAGCTCACCCAAAGATACGCAGTATTTT. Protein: CASSPKDTQYF.

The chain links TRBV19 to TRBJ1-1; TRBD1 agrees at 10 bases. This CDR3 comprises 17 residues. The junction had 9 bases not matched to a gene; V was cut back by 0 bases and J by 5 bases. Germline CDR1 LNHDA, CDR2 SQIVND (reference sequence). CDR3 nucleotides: TGTGCCAGTAGTATAGACCTGACAGGGGGCGCGTGGACTGAAGCTTTCTTT. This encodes CASSIDLTGGAWTEAFF.

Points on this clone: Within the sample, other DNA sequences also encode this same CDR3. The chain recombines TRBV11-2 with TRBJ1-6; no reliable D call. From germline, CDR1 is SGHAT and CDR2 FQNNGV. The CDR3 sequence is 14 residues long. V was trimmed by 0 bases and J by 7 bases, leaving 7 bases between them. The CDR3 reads CASSLDRLNSPLHF. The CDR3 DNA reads TGTGCCAGCAGCTTAGACAGGTTAAATTCACCCCTCCACTTT.

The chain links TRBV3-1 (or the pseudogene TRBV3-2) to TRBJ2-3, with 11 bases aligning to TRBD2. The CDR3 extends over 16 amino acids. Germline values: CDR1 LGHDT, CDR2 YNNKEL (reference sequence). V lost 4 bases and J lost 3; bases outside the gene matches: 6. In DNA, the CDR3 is TGTGCCAGCAGCCCGCCCACTAGCGGGAGAACAGATACGCAGTATTTT. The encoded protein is CASSPPTSGRTDTQYF.

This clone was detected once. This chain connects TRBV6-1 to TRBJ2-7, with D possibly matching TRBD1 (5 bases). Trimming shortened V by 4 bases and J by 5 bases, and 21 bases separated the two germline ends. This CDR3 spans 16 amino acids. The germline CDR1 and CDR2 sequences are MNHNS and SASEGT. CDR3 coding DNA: TGTGCCAGCAGTGCCGGCGCAGGGCAGGTAAAGGACGAGCAGTACTTC. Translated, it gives CASSAGAGQVKDEQYF.

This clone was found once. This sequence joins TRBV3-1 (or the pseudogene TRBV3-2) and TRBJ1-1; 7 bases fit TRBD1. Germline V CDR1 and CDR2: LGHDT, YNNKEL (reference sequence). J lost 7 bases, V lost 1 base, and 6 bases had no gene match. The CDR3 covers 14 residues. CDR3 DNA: TGTGCCAGCAGCCAAGTAAAAGGGGGCAGTGAAGCTTTCTTT. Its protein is CASSQVKGGSEAFF.

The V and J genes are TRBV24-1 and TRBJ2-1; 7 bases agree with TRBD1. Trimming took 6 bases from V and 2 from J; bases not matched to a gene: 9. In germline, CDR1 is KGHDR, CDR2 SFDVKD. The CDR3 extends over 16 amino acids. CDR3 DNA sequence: TGTGCCACCAGTCCACAGGGGTTTGGGACCTACAATGAGCAGTTCTTC. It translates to CATSPQGFGTYNEQFF.

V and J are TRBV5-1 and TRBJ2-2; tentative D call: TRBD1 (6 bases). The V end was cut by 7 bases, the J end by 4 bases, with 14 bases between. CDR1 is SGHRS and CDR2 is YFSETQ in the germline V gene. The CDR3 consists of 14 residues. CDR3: CASSGQGSTGELFF. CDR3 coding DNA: TGCGCCAGCTCGGGCCAGGGGAGCACCGGGGAGCTGTTTTTT.

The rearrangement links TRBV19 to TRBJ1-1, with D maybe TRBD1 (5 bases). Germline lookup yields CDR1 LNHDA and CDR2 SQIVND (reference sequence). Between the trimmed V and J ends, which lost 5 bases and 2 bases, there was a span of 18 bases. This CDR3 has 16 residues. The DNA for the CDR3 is TGTGCCAGTAGTTCTATCCCCGCGGGGCTTAACACTGAAGCTTTCTTT. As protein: CASSSIPAGLNTEAFF.

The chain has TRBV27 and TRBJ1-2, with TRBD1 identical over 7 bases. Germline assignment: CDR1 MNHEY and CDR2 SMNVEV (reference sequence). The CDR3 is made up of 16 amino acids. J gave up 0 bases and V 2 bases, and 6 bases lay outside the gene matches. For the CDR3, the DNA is TGTGCCAGCAGTTTAGGGGGAACAGGGGCTAACTATGGCTACACCTTC. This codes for CASSLGGTGANYGYTF.

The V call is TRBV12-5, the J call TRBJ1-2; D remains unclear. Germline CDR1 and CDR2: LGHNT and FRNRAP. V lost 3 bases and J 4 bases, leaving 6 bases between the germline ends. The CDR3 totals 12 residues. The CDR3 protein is CASGFESYGYTF. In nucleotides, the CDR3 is TGTGCTAGTGGTTTTGAGTCCTATGGCTACACCTTC.

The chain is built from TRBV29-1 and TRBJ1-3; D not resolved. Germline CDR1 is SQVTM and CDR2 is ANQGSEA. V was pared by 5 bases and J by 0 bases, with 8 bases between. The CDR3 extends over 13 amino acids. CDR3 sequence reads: CSVHVGSGNTIYF. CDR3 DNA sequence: TGCAGCGTTCATGTCGGCTCTGGAAACACCATATATTTT.

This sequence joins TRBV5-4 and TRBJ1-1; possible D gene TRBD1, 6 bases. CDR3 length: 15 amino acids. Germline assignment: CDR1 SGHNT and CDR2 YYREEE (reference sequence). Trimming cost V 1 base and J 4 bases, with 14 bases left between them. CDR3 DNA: TGTGCCAGCAGCTTGATACAGGGTTTCGTCACTGAAGCTTTCTTT. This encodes CASSLIQGFVTEAFF.